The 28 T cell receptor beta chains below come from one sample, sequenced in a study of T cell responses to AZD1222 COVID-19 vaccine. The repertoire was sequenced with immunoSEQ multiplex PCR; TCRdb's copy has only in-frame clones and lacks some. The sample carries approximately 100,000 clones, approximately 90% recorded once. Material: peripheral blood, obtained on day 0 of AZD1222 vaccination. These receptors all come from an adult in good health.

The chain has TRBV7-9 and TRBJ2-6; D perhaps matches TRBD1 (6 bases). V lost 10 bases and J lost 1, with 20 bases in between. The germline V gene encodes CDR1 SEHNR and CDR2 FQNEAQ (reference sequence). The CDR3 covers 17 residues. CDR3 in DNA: TGTGCCAACGAGTGGGGGCCCGCCCCATCTGGGGCCAACGTCCTGACTTTC. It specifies CANEWGPAPSGANVLTF.

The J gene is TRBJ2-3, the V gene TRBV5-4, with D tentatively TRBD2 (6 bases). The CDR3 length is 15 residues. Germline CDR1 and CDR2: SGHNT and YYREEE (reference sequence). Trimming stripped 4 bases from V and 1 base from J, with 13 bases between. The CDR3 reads CASSPGGLGTDTQYF. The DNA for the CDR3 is TGTGCCAGCAGCCCCGGGGGACTCGGCACAGATACGCAGTATTTT.

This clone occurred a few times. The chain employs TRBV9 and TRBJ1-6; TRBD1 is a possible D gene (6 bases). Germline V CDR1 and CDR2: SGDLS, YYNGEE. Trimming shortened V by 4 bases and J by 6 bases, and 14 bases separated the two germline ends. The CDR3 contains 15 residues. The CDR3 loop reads CASSPVGAPNSPLHF. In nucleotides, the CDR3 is TGTGCCAGCAGCCCAGTGGGGGCGCCTAATTCACCCCTCCACTTT.

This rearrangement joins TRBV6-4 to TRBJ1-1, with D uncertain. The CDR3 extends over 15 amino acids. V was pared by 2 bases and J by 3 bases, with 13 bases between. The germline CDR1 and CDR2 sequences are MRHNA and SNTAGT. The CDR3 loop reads CASSDQAGAHTEAFF. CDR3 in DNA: TGTGCCAGCAGTGACCAGGCGGGAGCCCACACTGAAGCTTTCTTT.

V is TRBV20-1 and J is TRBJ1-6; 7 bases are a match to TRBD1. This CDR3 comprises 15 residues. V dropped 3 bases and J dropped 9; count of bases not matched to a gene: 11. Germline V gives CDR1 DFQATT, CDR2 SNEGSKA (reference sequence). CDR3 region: CSASLSVRGISPLHF. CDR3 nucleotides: TGCAGTGCTAGTTTGTCAGTCAGGGGGATTTCACCCCTCCACTTT.

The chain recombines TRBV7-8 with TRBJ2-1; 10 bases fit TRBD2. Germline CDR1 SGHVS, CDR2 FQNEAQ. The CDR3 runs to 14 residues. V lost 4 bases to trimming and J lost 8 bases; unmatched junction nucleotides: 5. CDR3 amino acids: CASSWASGGHEQFF. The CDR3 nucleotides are TGTGCCAGCAGCTGGGCTAGCGGGGGACATGAGCAGTTCTTC.

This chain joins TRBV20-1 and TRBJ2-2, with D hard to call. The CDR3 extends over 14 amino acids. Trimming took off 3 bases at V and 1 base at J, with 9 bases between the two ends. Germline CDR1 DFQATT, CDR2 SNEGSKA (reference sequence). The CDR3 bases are TGCAGTGCTAGTGGGGTTTTGAACACCGGGGAGCTGTTTTTT. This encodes CSASGVLNTGELFF.

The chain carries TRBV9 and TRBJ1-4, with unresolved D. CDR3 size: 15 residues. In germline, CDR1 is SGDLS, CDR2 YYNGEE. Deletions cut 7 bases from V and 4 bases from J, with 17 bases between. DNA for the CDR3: TGTGCCAGCTCCAGGACCGGGGAAGATAATGAAAAACTGTTTTTT. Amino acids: CASSRTGEDNEKLFF.

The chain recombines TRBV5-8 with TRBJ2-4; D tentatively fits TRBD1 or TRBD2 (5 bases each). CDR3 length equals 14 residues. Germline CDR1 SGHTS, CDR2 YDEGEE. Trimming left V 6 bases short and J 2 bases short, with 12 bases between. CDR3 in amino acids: CASNRWGSKNIQYF. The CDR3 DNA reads TGTGCCAGCAACCGGTGGGGGTCCAAAAACATTCAGTACTTC.

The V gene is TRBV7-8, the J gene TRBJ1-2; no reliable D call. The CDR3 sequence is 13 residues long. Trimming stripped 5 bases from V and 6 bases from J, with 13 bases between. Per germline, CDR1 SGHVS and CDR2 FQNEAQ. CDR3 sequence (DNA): TGTGCCAGCAGCCCGGCCGCCGGCCATGGCTACACCTTC. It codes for CASSPAAGHGYTF.

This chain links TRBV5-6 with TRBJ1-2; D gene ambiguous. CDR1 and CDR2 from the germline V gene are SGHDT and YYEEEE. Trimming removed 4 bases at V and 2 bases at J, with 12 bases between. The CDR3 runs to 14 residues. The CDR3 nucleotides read TGTGCCAGCAGCACCCTGGGAGGAAACTATGGCTACACCTTC. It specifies CASSTLGGNYGYTF.

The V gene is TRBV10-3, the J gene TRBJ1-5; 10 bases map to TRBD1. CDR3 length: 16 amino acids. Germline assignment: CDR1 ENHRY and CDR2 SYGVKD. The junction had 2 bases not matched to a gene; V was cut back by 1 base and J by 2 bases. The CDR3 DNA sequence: TGTGCCATCAGTGAGTTTGGGACAGGGGGCAATCAGCCCCAGCATTTT. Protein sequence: CAISEFGTGGNQPQHF.

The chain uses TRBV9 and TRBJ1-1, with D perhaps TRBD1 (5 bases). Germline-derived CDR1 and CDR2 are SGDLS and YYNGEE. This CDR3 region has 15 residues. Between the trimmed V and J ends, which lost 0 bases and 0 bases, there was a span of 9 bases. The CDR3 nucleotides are TGTGCCAGCAGCGTAGGGGGGACGGTGAACACTGAAGCTTTCTTT. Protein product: CASSVGGTVNTEAFF.

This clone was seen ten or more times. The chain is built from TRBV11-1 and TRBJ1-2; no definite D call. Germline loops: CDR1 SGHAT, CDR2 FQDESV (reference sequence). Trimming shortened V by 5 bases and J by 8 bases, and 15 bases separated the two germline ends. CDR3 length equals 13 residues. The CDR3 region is CASSPQGIEGYTF. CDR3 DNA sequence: TGTGCCAGCAGCCCCCAAGGGATAGAGGGCTACACCTTC.

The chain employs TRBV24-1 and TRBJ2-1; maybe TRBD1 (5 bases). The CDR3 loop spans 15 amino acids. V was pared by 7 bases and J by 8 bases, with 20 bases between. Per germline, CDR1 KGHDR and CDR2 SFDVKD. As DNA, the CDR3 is TGTGCCACCAGCGAACCTCGGACCGTCAGGGATGAGCAGTTCTTC. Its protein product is CATSEPRTVRDEQFF.

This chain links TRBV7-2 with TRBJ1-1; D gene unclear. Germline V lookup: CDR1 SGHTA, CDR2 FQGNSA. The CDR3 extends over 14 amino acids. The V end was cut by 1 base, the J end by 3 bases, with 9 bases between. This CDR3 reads CASSLVPADTEAFF. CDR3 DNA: TGTGCCAGCAGCTTAGTACCCGCAGACACTGAAGCTTTCTTT.

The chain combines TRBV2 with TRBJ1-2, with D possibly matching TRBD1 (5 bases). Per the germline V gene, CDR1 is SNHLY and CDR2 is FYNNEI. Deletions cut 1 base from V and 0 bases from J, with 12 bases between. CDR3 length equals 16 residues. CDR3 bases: TGTGCCAGCAGTGAAGGGTCGGGACGGACTAACTATGGCTACACCTTC. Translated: CASSEGSGRTNYGYTF.

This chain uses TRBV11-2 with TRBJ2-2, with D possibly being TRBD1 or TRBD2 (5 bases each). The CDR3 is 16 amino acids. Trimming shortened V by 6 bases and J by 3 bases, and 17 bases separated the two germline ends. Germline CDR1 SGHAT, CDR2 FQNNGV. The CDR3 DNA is TGTGCCAGCAGTCGTCGACAGCTCGGGGACACCGGGGAGCTGTTTTTT. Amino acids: CASSRRQLGDTGELFF.

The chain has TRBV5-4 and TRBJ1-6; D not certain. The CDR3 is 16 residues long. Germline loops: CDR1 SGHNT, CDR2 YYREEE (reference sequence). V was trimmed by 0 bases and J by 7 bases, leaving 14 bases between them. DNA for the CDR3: TGTGCCAGCAGCTTGGTGGGCAGAACCCACAATTCACCCCTCCACTTT. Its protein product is CASSLVGRTHNSPLHF. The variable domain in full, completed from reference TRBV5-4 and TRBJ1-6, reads ETGVTQSPTHLIKTRGQQVTLRCSSQSGHNTVSWYQQALGQGPQFIFQYYREEENGRGNFPPRFSGLQFPNYSSELNVNALELDDSALYLCASSLVGRTHNSPLHFGNGTRLTVT.

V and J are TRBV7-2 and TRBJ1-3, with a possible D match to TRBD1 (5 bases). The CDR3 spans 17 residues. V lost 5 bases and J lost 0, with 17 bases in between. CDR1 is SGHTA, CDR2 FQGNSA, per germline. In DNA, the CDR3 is TGTGCCAGCAGCGGACGTGAGGGGACTAACTCTGGAAACACCATATATTTT. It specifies CASSGREGTNSGNTIYF.

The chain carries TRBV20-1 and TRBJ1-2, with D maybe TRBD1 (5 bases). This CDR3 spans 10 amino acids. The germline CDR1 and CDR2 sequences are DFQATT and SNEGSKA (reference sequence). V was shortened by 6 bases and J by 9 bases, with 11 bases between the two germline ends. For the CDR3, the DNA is TGCAGTGCCAGTGGGGGGAGCTACACCTTC. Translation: CSASGGSYTF.

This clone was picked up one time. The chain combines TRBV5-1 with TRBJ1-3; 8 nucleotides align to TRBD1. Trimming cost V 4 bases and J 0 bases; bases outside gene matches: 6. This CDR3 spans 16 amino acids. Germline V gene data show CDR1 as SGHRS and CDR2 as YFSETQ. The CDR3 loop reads CASSLRGQDSGNTIYF. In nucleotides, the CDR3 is TGCGCCAGCAGCCTGAGGGGACAGGACTCTGGAAACACCATATATTTT.

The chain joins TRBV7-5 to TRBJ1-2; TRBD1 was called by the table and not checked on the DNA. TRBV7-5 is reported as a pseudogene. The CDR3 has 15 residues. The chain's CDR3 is CARSLLGGVNYGYTF. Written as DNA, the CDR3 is TGTGCCAGAAGCTTATTAGGGGGCGTAAACTATGGCTACACCTTC.

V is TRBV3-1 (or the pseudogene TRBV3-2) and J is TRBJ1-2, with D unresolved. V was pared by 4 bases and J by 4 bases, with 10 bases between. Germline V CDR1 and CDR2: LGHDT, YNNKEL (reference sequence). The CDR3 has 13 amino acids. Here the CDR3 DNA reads TGTGCCAGCAGCCCGGTAGCGCCCTATGGCTACACCTTC. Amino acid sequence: CASSPVAPYGYTF.

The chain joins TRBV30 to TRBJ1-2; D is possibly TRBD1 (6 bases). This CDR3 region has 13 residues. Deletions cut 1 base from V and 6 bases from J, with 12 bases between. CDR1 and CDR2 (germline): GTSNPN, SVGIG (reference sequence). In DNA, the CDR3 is TGTGCCTGGAGTGGCCAGGGGACCCATGGCTACACCTTC. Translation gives CAWSGQGTHGYTF.

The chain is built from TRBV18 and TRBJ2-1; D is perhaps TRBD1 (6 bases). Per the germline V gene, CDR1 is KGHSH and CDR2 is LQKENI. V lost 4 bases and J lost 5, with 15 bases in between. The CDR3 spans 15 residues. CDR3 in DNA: TGTGCCAGCTCACTCAGCCACAGGGTAGACAATGAGCAGTTCTTC. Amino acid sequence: CASSLSHRVDNEQFF. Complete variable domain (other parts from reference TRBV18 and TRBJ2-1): NAGVMQNPRHLVRRRGQEARLRCSPMKGHSHVYWYRQLPEEGLKFMVYLQKENIIDESGMPKERFSAEFPKEGPSILRIQQVVRGDSAAYFCASSLSHRVDNEQFFGPGTRLTVL.

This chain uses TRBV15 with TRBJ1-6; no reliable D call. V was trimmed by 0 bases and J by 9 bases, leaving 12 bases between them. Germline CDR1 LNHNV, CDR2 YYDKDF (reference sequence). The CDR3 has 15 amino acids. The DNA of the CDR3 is TGTGCCACCAGCAGAGATTCGGGTGCGGGTTCACCCCTCCACTTT. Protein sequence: CATSRDSGAGSPLHF.

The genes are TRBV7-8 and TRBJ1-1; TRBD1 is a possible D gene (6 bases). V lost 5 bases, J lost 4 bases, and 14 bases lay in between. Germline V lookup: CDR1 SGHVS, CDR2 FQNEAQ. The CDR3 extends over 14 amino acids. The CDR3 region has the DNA TGTGCCAGCAGCCCCCCACAGGGAAGCACTGAAGCTTTCTTT. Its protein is CASSPPQGSTEAFF.